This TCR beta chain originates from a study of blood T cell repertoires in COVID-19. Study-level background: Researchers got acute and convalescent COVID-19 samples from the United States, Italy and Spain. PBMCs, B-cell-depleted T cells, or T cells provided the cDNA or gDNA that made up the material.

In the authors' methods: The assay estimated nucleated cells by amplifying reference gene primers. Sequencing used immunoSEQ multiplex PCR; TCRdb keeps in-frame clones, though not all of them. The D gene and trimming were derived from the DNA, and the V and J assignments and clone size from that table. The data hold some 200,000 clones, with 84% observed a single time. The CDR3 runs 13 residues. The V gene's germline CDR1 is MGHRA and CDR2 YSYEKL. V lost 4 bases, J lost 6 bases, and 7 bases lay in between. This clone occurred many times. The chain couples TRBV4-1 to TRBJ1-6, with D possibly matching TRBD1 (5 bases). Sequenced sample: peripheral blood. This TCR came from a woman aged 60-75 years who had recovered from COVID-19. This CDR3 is CASSRTINSPLHF. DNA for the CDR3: TGCGCCAGCAGCCGGACAATTAATTCACCCCTCCACTTT.